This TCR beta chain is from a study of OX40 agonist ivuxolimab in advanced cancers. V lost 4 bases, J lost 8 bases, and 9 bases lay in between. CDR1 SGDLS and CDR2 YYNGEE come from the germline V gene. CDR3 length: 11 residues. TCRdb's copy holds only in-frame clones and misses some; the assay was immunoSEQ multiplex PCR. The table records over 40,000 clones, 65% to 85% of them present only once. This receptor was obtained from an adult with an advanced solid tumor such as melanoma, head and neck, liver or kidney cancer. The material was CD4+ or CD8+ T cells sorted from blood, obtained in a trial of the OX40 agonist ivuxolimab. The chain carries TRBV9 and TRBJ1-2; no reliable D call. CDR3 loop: CASSSNGGYTF. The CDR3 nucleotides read TGTGCCAGCAGCTCCAACGGGGGCTACACCTTC.